This T cell receptor beta chain was profiled in a study of a mutant IDH1 vaccine in newly diagnosed glioma (dated by TCRdb to about 2021). Study-wide context: Patients received eight vaccinations in weeks 1, 3, 5, 7, 11, 15, 19 and 23, corresponding to visits V03 through V10. For exploratory analyses, roughly 25 treated patients had longitudinal TCRB deep sequencing done wherever samples were available. Prior to enrollment, standard therapy consisting of radiotherapy alone, temozolomide alone, or radiochemotherapy with temozolomide had been administered to patients, with the combination being received by most patients. Vaccination started 4-6 weeks after radiotherapy alone, or was given together with temozolomide cycles in the groups whose treatment included chemotherapy. Peripheral blood was collected at six visits: V03 (baseline), V05, V07, V10, V12 and V13. Of the 30 to 35 patients who were treated, about 60% were male and around 38% were female, and the mean age was about 40 years. Study-level results and caveats: Across multiple MHC alleles, vaccine-induced immune responses were seen in about 93% of patients. The authors stated that sample limitations prevented analyses of patient blood samples from being reproduced. PBMC samples for TCRB deep sequencing were selected based on availability. Pseudoprogression appeared unrelated to alterations in the top peripheral T cell clonotypes detected by TCRB sequencing.

Including cysteine and phenylalanine, the CDR3 has 13 amino acids. Just the 39-base CDR3 DNA is kept, in frame starting at base 1. The germline V gene encodes CDR1 SNHLY and CDR2 FYNNEI. Here V drops 7 bases and J drops 4 bases, and the junction holds 4 bases not matched to any gene. About this clone: The specificity of this receptor is unknown. No base qualities exist here, and no much larger clone lies one base off it.

The time point tag for this specimen amounts to: week 5, during vaccination. A 20-mer mutant IDH1 peptide at 300 micrograms in Montanide made up each vaccine dose, which was injected subcutaneously together with topical imiquimod. The donors had newly diagnosed IDH1-mutant astrocytomas of WHO grade 3 or 4 that showed loss of nuclear ATRX. The samples were drawn from NOA16, a multicentre, single-arm, open-label phase I trial in Germany that tested a mutant IDH1 peptide vaccine in humans for the first time. The DNeasy Blood and Tissue Kit was used to extract genomic DNA from EDTA blood for TCRB sequencing. The method was the immunoSEQ multiplex PCR assay. Following the manufacturer's protocol, the hsTCRB Kit was used to amplify rearranged TCR beta chain sequences. An Illumina MiSeq was used to sequence the TCRB libraries. The original pipeline was this. The proprietary platform of the kit vendor was used for demultiplexing, trimming and gene mapping. In TCRdb, the immuneACCESS table is reduced to in-frame sequences with V and J assigned. These tables do not hold every clone; where another copy was compared, an unresolved V gene accounts for under half, and the others remain unexplained. The V and J calls and the clone size are those of that table, but D and trimming were determined from the DNA. In all, the sample holds roughly 72,000 clones, and 90% to 95% of those were seen once. The ten biggest clones cover more than 0.5% of the sample.

This chain is built from TRBV2 and TRBJ2-3; 8 bases in the junction line up with TRBD2. The receptor comes from a woman in her forties or fifties with glioma. Sequenced material: PBMCs, taken from a glioma patient whose treatment included an IDH1 peptide vaccine. The DNA sequence is as follows: TGTGCCAGCACGCGGGAGGAGGCAGATACGCAGTATTTT. It translates to CASTREEADTQYF.